This is a list of T cell receptor beta chains from one sample in a study of glioma-infiltrating T cells after dendritic cell vaccination. The table came from immunoSEQ multiplex PCR; TCRdb's copy has only in-frame clones and leaves some out. The data hold some 58,000 clones, with more than 70% observed a single time. Source: blood, taken after dendritic cell vaccination. These receptors originate from a human donor with glioblastoma. Both conserved end residues are part of each CDR3. Fields, in order: J gene, D gene, V gene, clone size, CDR3 protein, CDR3 DNA. The D gene is left open where the match is weak. Size values are once, few and many counts, or a class for expanded clones, and some rows have none.

TRBJ1-1	-	TRBV9	-	CASSGYSGNTEAFF	TGTGCCAGCAGCGGGTACTCCGGGAACACTGAAGCTTTCTTT
TRBJ2-7	-	TRBV6-5	-	CASSYSSSYEQYF	TGTGCCAGCAGTTATTCTAGCTCCTACGAGCAGTACTTC
TRBJ2-3	-	TRBV7-9	-	CASSPRQGDSDTQYF	TGTGCCAGCAGCCCACGGCAGGGGGACTCAGATACGCAGTATTTT
TRBJ2-6	TRBD1	TRBV18	-	CASSPTGGSSGANVLTF	TGTGCCAGCTCACCAACAGGGGGCAGCTCTGGGGCCAACGTCCTGACTTTC
TRBJ2-7	TRBD1	TRBV11-1	once	CASRPGTGTYEQYF	TGTGCCAGCAGACCCGGGACAGGTACCTACGAGCAGTACTTC
TRBJ1-5	TRBD1	TRBV7-7	-	CASSLRLSRGPCSNQPQHF	TGTGCTAGCAGCTTAAGGTTGAGCAGGGGGCCTTGTAGCAATCAGCCCCAGCATTTT
TRBJ2-7	TRBD2	TRBV4-3	once	CASSQGSGGAYEQYF	TGCGCCAGCAGCCAAGGTAGCGGGGGGGCATACGAGCAGTACTTC
TRBJ1-4	TRBD1	TRBV2	-	CASSGGQGVEKLFF	TGTGCCAGCAGTGGGGGACAGGGGGTTGAAAAACTGTTTTTT
TRBJ2-5	-	TRBV15	-	CATSMSSGPGETQYF	TGTGCCACCAGCATGAGCTCAGGGCCTGGGGAGACCCAGTACTTC
TRBJ2-7	TRBD1	TRBV7-2	few	CASSLEGTGAYEQYF	TGTGCCAGCAGCTTAGAGGGGACAGGGGCCTACGAGCAGTACTTC
TRBJ2-2	TRBD2	TRBV19	-	CASSGLADTGELFF	TGTGCCAGTAGTGGCCTAGCGGACACCGGGGAGCTGTTTTTT
TRBJ1-6	-	TRBV6-5	-	CASSSETSPLHF	TGTGCCAGCAGCTCAGAAACGTCACCCCTCCACTTT
TRBJ2-3	TRBD2	TRBV10-2	few	CASSWGGEDTQYF	TGCGCCAGCAGCTGGGGGGGGGAAGATACGCAGTATTTT
TRBJ2-1	-	TRBV27	-	CASTRGRGNEQFF	TGTGCCAGCACTCGAGGAAGGGGAAACGAACAGTTCTTC
TRBJ2-1	-	TRBV27	-	CASSFGSNEQFF	TGTGCCAGCAGTTTTGGGAGCAATGAGCAGTTCTTC
TRBJ2-7	-	TRBV5-1	-	CASSLGFQGIDEQYF	TGCGCCAGCAGCTTAGGGTTCCAGGGAATCGACGAGCAGTACTTC
TRBJ1-1	-	TRBV9	-	CASSVEGRGYTEAFF	TGTGCCAGCAGCGTAGAGGGCAGGGGATACACTGAAGCTTTCTTT
TRBJ2-3	TRBD2	TRBV19	-	CASSILTGGDTQYF	TGTGCCAGTAGTATCTTAACGGGAGGGGATACGCAGTATTTT
TRBJ2-3	-	TRBV6-1	few	CASSNRVGTDTQYF	TGTGCCAGCAGTAACAGGGTGGGCACAGATACGCAGTATTTT
TRBJ1-2	-	TRBV21-1	-	CASYTSGPLLTGVRGYTF	TGTGCCAGTTACACCTCAGGGCCTCTCTTGACAGGGGTGAGGGGCTACACCTTC
TRBJ2-3	TRBD2	TRBV7-2	-	CASRGLALLTDTQYF	TGTGCCAGCAGGGGACTAGCTCTCCTCACAGATACGCAGTATTTT
TRBJ2-3	TRBD1	TRBV5-4	few	CASSLPPGQGNTDTQYF	TGTGCCAGCAGCTTGCCACCGGGACAGGGGAACACAGATACGCAGTATTTT
TRBJ1-3	-	TRBV4-1	-	CASSPGSVSGNTIYF	TGCGCCAGCAGCCCCGGGAGTGTCTCTGGAAACACCATATATTTT
TRBJ2-1	-	TRBV19	-	CASSIIRDEQFF	TGTGCCAGTAGTATAATCAGGGATGAGCAGTTCTTC